A single sample is the source of the 23 T cell receptor beta chains below, sequenced in a study of T-cell reconstitution after alpha-beta-depleted transplantation in children. Molecular barcoding with unique molecular identifiers was used for the TCRbeta library. Via MiXCR, TCRdb re-called the PCR reads, giving one row per CDR3 protein. The sample gives around 16,000 distinct CDR3 sequences, around 4.9% of which show up once; 5.5% to 7.5% is in the top ten. Source: PBMCs, taken before TCRalphabeta/CD19-depleted stem cell transplant. The receptors derive from a boy aged 5-17 years with acute lymphoblastic leukemia, due to receive a stem cell transplant.

This clonotype was seen repeatedly, ten times or more. The chain employs TRBV30 and TRBJ2-2; 9 nucleotides match TRBD1. The CDR3 runs 16 residues. V lost 2 bases to trimming and J lost 1 base; unmatched junction nucleotides: 5. The germline V gene has CDR1 GTSNPN and CDR2 SVGIG (reference sequence). The CDR3 region has the DNA TGTGCCTGGAGTAACAGGGGGCATGGGAACACCGGGGAGCTGTTTTTT. The encoded protein is CAWSNRGHGNTGELFF.

This clonotype was observed at least ten times. The J gene is TRBJ2-7, the V gene TRBV5-1, with D maybe TRBD2 (6 bases). The V end was cut by 7 bases, the J end by 6 bases, with 17 bases between. The CDR3 contains 13 residues. The germline CDR1 and CDR2 sequences are SGHRS and YFSETQ. The CDR3 sequence is CASSEGLEAEQYF. CDR3 nucleotides: TGCGCCAGCTCGGAGGGACTTGAGGCCGAGCAGTACTTC.

The table lists this clonotype with a few counts. The chain uses TRBV28 and TRBJ1-5, with unresolved D. The V end lost 7 bases, the J end lost 5 bases, and 12 bases lay between the germline ends. This CDR3 has 13 residues. Germline assignment: CDR1 MDHEN and CDR2 SYDVKM. CDR3 region: CASTFGGYQPQHF. The DNA for the CDR3 is TGTGCCAGCACTTTTGGAGGATATCAGCCCCAGCATTTT.

This clonotype was observed at least ten times. The chain employs TRBV21-1 and TRBJ1-5; the DNA was not used to check the table's D call, TRBD1. TRBV21-1 has pseudogene status. The CDR3 consists of 17 residues. The chain's CDR3 is CASSQQGQGASDQPQHF. The DNA for the CDR3 is TGTGCCAGCAGCCAACAGGGACAGGGGGCGTCGGATCAGCCCCAGCATTTT.

This chain links TRBV5-4 with TRBJ2-6; tentative D call: TRBD1 (5 bases). Trimming removed 0 bases at V and 2 bases at J, with 9 bases between. The CDR3 consists of 16 residues. CDR1 and CDR2 from the germline V gene are SGHNT and YYREEE (reference sequence). The CDR3 loop reads CASSLEMGPGANVLTF. The CDR3 DNA sequence: TGTGCCAGCAGCTTGGAGATGGGGCCTGGGGCCAACGTCCTGACTTTC.

This clonotype was found many times. The chain employs TRBV4-3 and TRBJ2-7; no clear D. CDR1 LGHNA and CDR2 YSLEER come from the germline V gene. V lost 0 bases, J lost 0 bases, and 12 bases lay in between. This CDR3 is 16 amino acids long. CDR3 nucleotides: TGCGCCAGCAGCCAAGATATCGCAGTCAGCTCCTACGAGCAGTACTTC. This codes for CASSQDIAVSSYEQYF.

In its sample, this clonotype was seen many times. The gene calls are TRBV20-1 and TRBJ1-1, with D uncertain. From germline, CDR1 is DFQATT and CDR2 SNEGSKA (reference sequence). This CDR3 contains 11 residues. V was cut by 5 bases and J by 3 bases, with 7 bases left in between. This CDR3 reads CSAPYYTEAFF. Here the CDR3 DNA reads TGCAGTGCTCCTTACTACACTGAAGCTTTCTTT.

The table lists this clonotype with many counts. The CDR3 sequence is CASSVDRATEAFF. CDR3 in DNA: TGTGCCAGCAGCGTAGACAGGGCCACTGAAGCTTTCTTT. The chain uses TRBV5-5 and TRBJ1-1, with 7 bases that match TRBD1. Germline V gene sequence: CDR1 SGHKS, CDR2 YYEKEE (reference sequence). The CDR3 is 13 residues long. With V trimmed by 4 bases and J by 4 bases, 4 bases remained unmatched.

The table lists this clonotype with many counts. The V gene is TRBV5-1, the J gene TRBJ2-3, with a tentative D call TRBD2 (6 bases). This CDR3 is built from 12 residues. Germline CDR1 SGHRS, CDR2 YFSETQ. V was trimmed by 3 bases and J by 5 bases, leaving 7 bases between them. The CDR3 protein is CASSSAGDTQYF. In DNA form, the CDR3 reads TGCGCCAGCAGCTCAGCGGGAGATACGCAGTATTTT. The full variable domain, in which reference TRBV5-1 and TRBJ2-3 provide the parts outside the CDR3, is KAGVTQTPRYLIKTRGQQVTLSCSPISGHRSVSWYQQTPGQGLQFLFEYFSETQRNKGNFPGRFSGRQFSNSRSEMNVSTLELGDSALYLCASSSAGDTQYFGPGTRLTVL.

This clonotype was seen at least ten times. This sequence joins TRBV6-2 or TRBV6-3 and TRBJ2-2; 10 bases fit TRBD2. J lost 8 bases, V lost 4 bases, and 10 bases had no gene match. This CDR3 is 16 amino acids long. In germline, CDR1 is MNHEY, CDR2 SVGEGT. The CDR3 DNA reads TGTGCCAGCAGTTCACAGGGGCTAGCGGGAGCGGGGGAGCTGTTTTTT. Its translation: CASSSQGLAGAGELFF.

This clonotype has ten or more counts. The rearrangement joins TRBV6-5 to TRBJ2-1; 7 positions match TRBD2. Trimming cost V 5 bases and J 6 bases; bases outside gene matches: 10. Germline CDR1 is MNHEY and CDR2 is SVGAGI. The CDR3 length is 15 residues. As DNA, the CDR3 is TGTGCCAGCAGTCCCTCACCGGGGGAGGGCAATGAGCAGTTCTTC. It is translated as CASSPSPGEGNEQFF.

This clonotype has a count of ten or more. V gene TRBV11-2 combines with J gene TRBJ2-4; tentatively, D is TRBD1 (6 bases). The germline gives CDR1 SGHAT, CDR2 FQNNGV. V shed 5 bases and J shed 6 bases, with 20 bases lying between them. The CDR3 covers 16 residues. CDR3 loop: CASSRNRVARPNIQYF. The DNA of the CDR3 is TGTGCCAGCAGCAGAAACAGGGTCGCGCGACCAAACATTCAGTACTTC.

This clonotype was seen repeatedly, ten times or more. The rearrangement links TRBV15 to TRBJ2-5, with D possibly matching TRBD2 (5 bases). The germline V and J ends were trimmed by 0 bases and 0 bases, with 14 bases remaining between them. Germline-derived CDR1 and CDR2 are LNHNV and YYDKDF (reference sequence). There are 17 residues in the CDR3. The CDR3 is CATSRDLAGPDQETQYF. In nucleotides, the CDR3 is TGTGCCACCAGCAGAGATTTGGCGGGTCCGGACCAAGAGACCCAGTACTTC.

This clonotype was seen repeatedly, ten times or more. In nucleotides, the CDR3 is TGTGCCAGCAGCCAAGAGGGCAGGGGCTACAATGAGCAGTTCTTC. Its translation: CASSQEGRGYNEQFF. The V and J genes are TRBV3-1 and TRBJ2-1; D may be TRBD1 (6 bases). V gave up 0 bases and J gave up 3 bases, with 9 bases separating them. Germline CDR1 LGHDT, CDR2 YNNKEL (reference sequence). The CDR3 has 15 residues.

By share of the sample, this clonotype is medium-sized. J is TRBJ2-7 and V is TRBV9; D is unclear. This CDR3 contains 15 residues. Deletions cut 0 bases from V and 4 bases from J, with 14 bases between. The V gene's germline CDR1 is SGDLS and CDR2 YYNGEE. The CDR3 is CASSVEAAREYEQYF. The CDR3 coding sequence is TGTGCCAGCAGCGTAGAGGCGGCCAGAGAATACGAGCAGTACTTC. The variable domain in full, with the rest retrieved from reference TRBV9 and TRBJ2-7, is DSGVTQTPKHLITATGQRVTLRCSPRSGDLSVYWYQQSLDQGLQFLIQYYNGEERAKGNILERFSAQQFPDLHSELNLSSLELGDSALYFCASSVEAAREYEQYFGPGTRLTVT.

This clonotype was observed at least ten times. The chain carries TRBV20-1 and TRBJ1-2, with D possibly being TRBD1 (5 bases). V was pared by 1 base and J by 8 bases, with 14 bases between. The CDR3 has 13 amino acids. Germline CDR1 DFQATT, CDR2 SNEGSKA (reference sequence). The CDR3: CSARVSGRYGYTF. In nucleotides, the CDR3 is TGCAGTGCTAGAGTGTCAGGGAGATACGGCTACACCTTC.

By sample fraction, this clonotype is medium-sized. This rearrangement joins TRBV24-1 to TRBJ2-1; the D is unclear. The CDR3 length is 14 residues. CDR1 and CDR2 (germline): KGHDR, SFDVKD. The V and J ends lost 5 bases and 3 bases respectively, with 10 bases between them. The CDR3, as DNA: TGTGCCACCAGTGGACGGCCACTCTACAATGAGCAGTTCTTC. Translated, it gives CATSGRPLYNEQFF.

This clonotype was found many times. The gene calls are TRBV7-2 and TRBJ2-7; 12 bases match TRBD1. The germline V gene encodes CDR1 SGHTA and CDR2 FQGNSA. V lost 1 base and J lost 7; bases outside the gene matches: 8. There are 16 residues in the CDR3. In DNA, the CDR3 is TGTGCCAGCAGCTTAGGCCAGGGACAGGGGGCGGGGGAGCAGTACTTC. Residues: CASSLGQGQGAGEQYF.

This clonotype was seen at least ten times. The gene calls are TRBV20-1 and TRBJ2-5, with 7 bases that match TRBD2. Germline V lookup: CDR1 DFQATT, CDR2 SNEGSKA (reference sequence). J gave up 5 bases and V 5 bases, and 8 bases lay outside the gene matches. This CDR3 contains 13 residues. Here the CDR3 reads CSAWRESTETQYF. CDR3 nucleotides: TGCAGTGCTTGGCGGGAGAGTACCGAGACCCAGTACTTC.

This clonotype was detected many times. J is TRBJ1-1 and V is TRBV28, with D possibly being TRBD1 (6 bases). Trimming stripped 3 bases from V and 3 bases from J, with 14 bases between. CDR3 size: 15 residues. Per germline, CDR1 MDHEN and CDR2 SYDVKM. The CDR3 DNA sequence: TGTGCCAGCAGTTTGGGTAGGTGGGGGCACACTGAAGCTTTCTTT. This encodes CASSLGRWGHTEAFF. The full variable domain, rest sourced from reference TRBV28 and TRBJ1-1, is DVKVTQSSRYLVKRTGEKVFLECVQDMDHENMFWYRQDPGLGLRLIYFSYDVKMKEKGDIPEGYSVSREKKERFSLILESASTNQTSMYLCASSLGRWGHTEAFFGQGTRLTVV.

This clonotype came up many times. The chain recombines TRBV6-5 with TRBJ2-7, with D possibly TRBD1 on 6 matching bases. Germline CDR1 and CDR2: MNHEY and SVGAGI. Trimming took off 1 base at V and 4 bases at J, with 17 bases between the two ends. The CDR3 contains 16 residues. CDR3 nucleotides: TGTGCCAGCAGTTACTACTGGACAGTTAAGGCTTACGAGCAGTACTTC. As protein: CASSYYWTVKAYEQYF.

This clonotype was recorded at least ten times. This chain uses TRBV6-5 with TRBJ2-1, with 12 bases identical to TRBD2. CDR3 size: 18 residues. Germline lookup yields CDR1 MNHEY and CDR2 SVGAGI. V lost 0 bases, J lost 6 bases, and 9 bases stayed unmatched. Written as DNA, the CDR3 is TGTGCCAGCAGTTACTCCGGGGCTAGCGGGGGGGCGAGCAATGAGCAGTTCTTC. It encodes CASSYSGASGGASNEQFF.

The chain carries TRBV13 and TRBJ1-1; TRBD1 might be the D (5 bases). CDR1 and CDR2 (germline): PRHDT, FYEKMQ (reference sequence). The CDR3 totals 12 residues. Between the trimmed V and J ends, which lost 11 bases and 4 bases, there was a span of 14 bases. CDR3 region: CALTLGATEAFF. CDR3 DNA sequence: TGTGCCCTCACTTTAGGGGCCACTGAAGCTTTCTTT.